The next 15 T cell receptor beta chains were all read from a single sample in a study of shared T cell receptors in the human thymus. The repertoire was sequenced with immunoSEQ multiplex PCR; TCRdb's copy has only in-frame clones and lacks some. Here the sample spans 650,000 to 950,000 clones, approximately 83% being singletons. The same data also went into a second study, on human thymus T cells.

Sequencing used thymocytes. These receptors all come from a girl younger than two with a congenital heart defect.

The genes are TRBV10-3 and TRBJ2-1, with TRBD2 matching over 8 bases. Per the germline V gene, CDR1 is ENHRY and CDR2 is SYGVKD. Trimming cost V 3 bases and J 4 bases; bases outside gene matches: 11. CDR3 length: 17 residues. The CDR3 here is CAISEGRGVQSYNEQFF. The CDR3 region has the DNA TGTGCCATCAGTGAAGGGCGGGGGGTACAATCTTACAATGAGCAGTTCTTC.

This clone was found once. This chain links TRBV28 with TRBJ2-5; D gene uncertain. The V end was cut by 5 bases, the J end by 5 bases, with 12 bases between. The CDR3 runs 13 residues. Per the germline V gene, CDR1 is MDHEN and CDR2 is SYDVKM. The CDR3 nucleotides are TGTGCCAGCAGTCCCGATACGAGGGAGACCCAGTACTTC. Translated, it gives CASSPDTRETQYF.

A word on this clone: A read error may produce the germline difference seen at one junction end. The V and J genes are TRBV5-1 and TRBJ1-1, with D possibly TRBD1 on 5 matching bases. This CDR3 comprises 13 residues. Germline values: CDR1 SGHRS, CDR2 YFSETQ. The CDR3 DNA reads TGCGCCAGCAGCCGCGGGGGGAACGCTGAAGCTTTCTTT. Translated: CASSRGGNAEAFF. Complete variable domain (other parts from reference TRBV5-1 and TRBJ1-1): KAGVTQTPRYLIKTRGQQVTLSCSPISGHRSVSWYQQTPGQGLQFLFEYFSETQRNKGNFPGRFSGRQFSNSRSEMNVSTLELGDSALYLCASSRGGNAEAFFGQGTRLTVV.

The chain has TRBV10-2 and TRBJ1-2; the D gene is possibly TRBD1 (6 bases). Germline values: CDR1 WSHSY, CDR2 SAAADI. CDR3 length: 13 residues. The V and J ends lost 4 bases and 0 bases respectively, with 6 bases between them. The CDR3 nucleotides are TGCGCCAGCAGTGGGACAGCTAACTATGGCTACACCTTC. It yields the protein CASSGTANYGYTF.

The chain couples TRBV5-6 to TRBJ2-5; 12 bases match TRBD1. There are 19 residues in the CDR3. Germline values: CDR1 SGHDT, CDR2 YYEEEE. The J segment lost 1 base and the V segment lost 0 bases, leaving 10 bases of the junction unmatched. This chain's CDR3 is CASSLVGGPGQGAQETQYF. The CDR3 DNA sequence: TGTGCCAGCAGCTTGGTGGGGGGGCCGGGACAGGGGGCCCAAGAGACCCAGTACTTC.

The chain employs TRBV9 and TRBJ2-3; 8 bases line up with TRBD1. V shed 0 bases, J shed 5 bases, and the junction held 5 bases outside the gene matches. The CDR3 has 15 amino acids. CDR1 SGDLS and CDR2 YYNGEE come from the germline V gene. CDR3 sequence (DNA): TGTGCCAGCAGCGTAGGACAGGGGTCGATAGATACGCAGTATTTT. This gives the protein CASSVGQGSIDTQYF.

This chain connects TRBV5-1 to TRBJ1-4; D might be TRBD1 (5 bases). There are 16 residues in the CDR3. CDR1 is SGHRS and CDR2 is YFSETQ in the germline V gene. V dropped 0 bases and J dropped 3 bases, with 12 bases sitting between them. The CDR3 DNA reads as TGCGCCAGCAGCTTGGAGGTGGAGGGGTCTAATGAAAAACTGTTTTTT. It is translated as CASSLEVEGSNEKLFF. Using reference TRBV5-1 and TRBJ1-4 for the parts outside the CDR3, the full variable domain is KAGVTQTPRYLIKTRGQQVTLSCSPISGHRSVSWYQQTPGQGLQFLFEYFSETQRNKGNFPGRFSGRQFSNSRSEMNVSTLELGDSALYLCASSLEVEGSNEKLFFGSGTQLSVL.

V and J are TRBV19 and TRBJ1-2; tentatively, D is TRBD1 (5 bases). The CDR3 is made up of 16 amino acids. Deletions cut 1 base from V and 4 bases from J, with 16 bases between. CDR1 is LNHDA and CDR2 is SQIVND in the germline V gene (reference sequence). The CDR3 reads CASSIVRQQNFYGYTF. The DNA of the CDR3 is TGTGCCAGTAGTATAGTTCGACAGCAAAACTTCTATGGCTACACCTTC.

The CDR3: CASAGTASLKETQYF. CDR3 sequence (DNA): TGTGCCAGCGCCGGGACAGCGAGCCTGAAAGAGACCCAGTACTTC. This chain joins TRBV19 and TRBJ2-5; TRBD1 matches 7 bases. Per germline, CDR1 LNHDA and CDR2 SQIVND (reference sequence). The CDR3 loop spans 15 amino acids. With 9 bases clipped from V and 3 bases from J, the junction kept 13 bases outside the gene matches.

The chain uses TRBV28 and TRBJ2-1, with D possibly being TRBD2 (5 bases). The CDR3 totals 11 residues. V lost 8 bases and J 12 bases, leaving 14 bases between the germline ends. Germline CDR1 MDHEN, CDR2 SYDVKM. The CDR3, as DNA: TGTGCCAGCTCATCAACAGCGGCGCAGTTCTTC. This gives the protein CASSSTAAQFF. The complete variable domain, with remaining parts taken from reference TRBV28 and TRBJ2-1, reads DVKVTQSSRYLVKRTGEKVFLECVQDMDHENMFWYRQDPGLGLRLIYFSYDVKMKEKGDIPEGYSVSREKKERFSLILESASTNQTSMYLCASSSTAAQFFGPGTRLTVL.

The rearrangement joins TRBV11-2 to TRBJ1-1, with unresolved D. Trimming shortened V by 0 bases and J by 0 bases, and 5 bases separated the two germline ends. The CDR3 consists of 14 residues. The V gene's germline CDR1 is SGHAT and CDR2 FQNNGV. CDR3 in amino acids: CASSLDRMNTEAFF. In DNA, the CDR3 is TGTGCCAGCAGCTTAGACAGGATGAACACTGAAGCTTTCTTT.

This CDR3 reads CASRKQGRTNEKLFF. As DNA, the CDR3 is TGTGCCAGTAGGAAACAGGGGAGAACTAATGAAAAACTGTTTTTT. This chain uses TRBV19 with TRBJ1-4; 7 nucleotides line up with TRBD1. CDR3 size: 15 residues. V lost 6 bases, J lost 1 base, and 5 bases stayed unmatched. Germline assignment: CDR1 LNHDA and CDR2 SQIVND (reference sequence).

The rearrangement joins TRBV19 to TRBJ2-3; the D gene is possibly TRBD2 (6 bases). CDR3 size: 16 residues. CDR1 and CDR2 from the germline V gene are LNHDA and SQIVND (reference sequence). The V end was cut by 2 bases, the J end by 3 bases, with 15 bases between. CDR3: CASSISEGRKTDTQYF. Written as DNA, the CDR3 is TGTGCCAGTAGTATATCGGAGGGCAGGAAGACAGATACGCAGTATTTT.

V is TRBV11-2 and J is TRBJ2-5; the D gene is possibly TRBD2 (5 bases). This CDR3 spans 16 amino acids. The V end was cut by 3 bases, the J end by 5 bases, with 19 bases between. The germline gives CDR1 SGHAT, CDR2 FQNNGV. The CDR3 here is CASSLAPGKSPETQYF. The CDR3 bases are TGTGCCAGCAGCTTGGCCCCGGGGAAATCCCCGGAGACCCAGTACTTC.

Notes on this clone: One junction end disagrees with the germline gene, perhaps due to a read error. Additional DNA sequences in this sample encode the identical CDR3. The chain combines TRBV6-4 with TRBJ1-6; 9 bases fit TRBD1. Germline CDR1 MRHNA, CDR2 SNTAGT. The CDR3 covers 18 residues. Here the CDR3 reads CASSPESLPTGGNSPLHF. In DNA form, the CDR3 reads TGTGCCAGCAGTCCCGAAAGTCTTCCAACAGGGGGCAATTCCCCCCTCCACTTT.